One sample yielded the 27 T cell receptor beta chains listed below, sequenced in a study of PD-1 blockade in classical Hodgkin lymphoma. Brentuximab vedotin exposure varied, and every patient relapsed after autologous stem cell transplantation. Sequencing was performed with immunoSEQ multiplex PCR; in TCRdb, only in-frame clones are kept and a portion is missing. The sample records about 100,000 clones, around four fifths being singletons. The input for sequencing was peripheral blood mononuclear cells (PBMCs), taken at baseline. The receptors originated from a human donor with classical Hodgkin lymphoma.

The chain employs TRBV19 and TRBJ1-3; no definite D call. Trimming took 8 bases from V and 2 from J, leaving 19 bases between them. Germline-derived CDR1 and CDR2 are LNHDA and SQIVND (reference sequence). The CDR3 loop spans 16 amino acids. CDR3: CASHDSKTPTGNTIYF. The DNA for the CDR3 is TGTGCCAGTCACGACTCGAAAACCCCTACTGGAAACACCATATATTTT.

This sequence joins TRBV29-1 and TRBJ2-7, with D possibly matching TRBD2 (5 bases). Germline lookup yields CDR1 SQVTM and CDR2 ANQGSEA. Trimming removed 0 bases from V and 6 bases from J, with 18 bases in between. The CDR3 sequence is 15 residues long. As DNA, the CDR3 is TGCAGCGTTGAAGATCAAGAGCGGAGACGGGCCGAGCAGTACTTC. It codes for CSVEDQERRRAEQYF.

This clone was picked up a small number of times. The V and J genes are TRBV18 and TRBJ2-3; 15 bases map to TRBD2. Germline CDR1 and CDR2: KGHSH and LQKENI. The CDR3 totals 16 residues. J lost 5 bases, V lost 2 bases, and 2 bases had no gene match. The CDR3 DNA is TGTGCCAGCTCACCAATGGGACTAGCGGGAGGAGATACGCAGTATTTT. This gives the protein CASSPMGLAGGDTQYF. Combining the CDR3 with reference TRBV18 and TRBJ2-3 gives the whole variable domain NAGVMQNPRHLVRRRGQEARLRCSPMKGHSHVYWYRQLPEEGLKFMVYLQKENIIDESGMPKERFSAEFPKEGPSILRIQQVVRGDSAAYFCASSPMGLAGGDTQYFGPGTRLTVL.

The J gene is TRBJ2-7, the V gene TRBV5-5, with D perhaps given as TRBD1 or TRBD2 (5 bases each). CDR1 SGHKS and CDR2 YYEKEE come from the germline V gene (reference sequence). Trimming stripped 4 bases from V and 5 bases from J, with 16 bases between. This CDR3 has 14 amino acids. The CDR3 loop reads CASSRDPRRHEQYF. The CDR3 nucleotides read TGTGCCAGCAGCCGGGACCCAAGGCGACACGAGCAGTACTTC.

V gene TRBV30 combines with J gene TRBJ2-7, with D perhaps assigned TRBD1 or TRBD2 (5 bases each). From germline, CDR1 is GTSNPN and CDR2 SVGIG (reference sequence). The CDR3 sequence is 15 residues long. Trimming stripped 2 bases from V and 6 bases from J, with 20 bases between. CDR3 nucleotide sequence: TGTGCCTGGAGTCTACCCGGGACGCGGACCTTCGAGCAGTACTTC. Translation: CAWSLPGTRTFEQYF.

V usage is TRBV5-1 and J usage is TRBJ2-5, with a tentative D call TRBD2 (6 bases). This CDR3 is built from 14 residues. Trimming pared 0 bases from V and 5 bases from J, leaving 11 bases between. Germline values: CDR1 SGHRS, CDR2 YFSETQ. This CDR3 is CASSLAGSYETQYF. DNA of the CDR3: TGCGCCAGCAGCTTGGCCGGGAGTTACGAGACCCAGTACTTC.

The V gene is TRBV2, the J gene TRBJ2-2; 7 nucleotides line up with TRBD2. CDR3 length: 17 residues. Germline lookup yields CDR1 SNHLY and CDR2 FYNNEI. V lost 7 bases and J lost 0; bases outside the gene matches: 11. For the CDR3, the DNA is TGTGCCAGCAAACGACGTCGGGGGGTTCCGAACACCGGGGAGCTGTTTTTT. Encoded protein: CASKRRRGVPNTGELFF. Full variable domain (remainder filled in from reference TRBV2 and TRBJ2-2): EPEVTQTPSHQVTQMGQEVILRCVPISNHLYFYWYRQILGQKVEFLVSFYNNEISEKSEIFDDQFSVERPDGSNFTLKIRSTKLEDSAMYFCASKRRRGVPNTGELFFGEGSRLTVL.

This CDR3 is CSVEVPHSYNEQFF. The CDR3 DNA reads as TGCAGCGTTGAAGTGCCCCACTCCTACAATGAGCAGTTCTTC. The rearrangement joins TRBV29-1 to TRBJ2-1; D gene uncertain. Germline CDR1 reads SQVTM; CDR2 reads ANQGSEA. The V end was cut by 1 base, the J end by 0 bases, with 7 bases between. CDR3 size: 14 residues.

The chain has TRBV7-9 and TRBJ1-2; 7 bases agree with TRBD1. J was trimmed by 4 bases and V by 4 bases; bases with no gene match: 3. There are 13 residues in the CDR3. Germline V gene data show CDR1 as SEHNR and CDR2 as FQNEAQ (reference sequence). The CDR3 sequence is CASSWSGGYGYTF. In DNA, the CDR3 is TGTGCCAGCAGCTGGTCAGGGGGCTATGGCTACACCTTC.

The gene calls are TRBV19 and TRBJ2-1; the D is unclear. Germline lookup yields CDR1 LNHDA and CDR2 SQIVND (reference sequence). V was pared by 5 bases and J by 7 bases, with 12 bases between. CDR3 length: 13 amino acids. CDR3 residues: CASSLGWGNEQFF. In DNA form, the CDR3 reads TGTGCCAGTAGTTTAGGCTGGGGTAATGAGCAGTTCTTC.

The rearrangement uses TRBV4-2 and TRBJ2-1, with D perhaps TRBD2 (5 bases). The CDR3 is 14 residues long. The V gene's germline CDR1 is LGHNA and CDR2 YNFKEQ. V was trimmed by 1 base and J by 6 bases, leaving 10 bases between them. CDR3 nucleotides: TGTGCCAGCAGCCAAGTCGGTCGGGGCAATGAGCAGTTCTTC. Encoded protein: CASSQVGRGNEQFF.

The V call is TRBV7-8, the J call TRBJ1-3; maybe TRBD1 (6 bases). The CDR3 is 16 amino acids. CDR1 is SGHVS, CDR2 FQNEAQ, per germline. Trimming left V 5 bases short and J 3 bases short, with 17 bases between. Here the CDR3 DNA reads TGTGCCAGCAGCCTCTCCCTGGGGGGGCTTGGAAACACCATATATTTT. This codes for CASSLSLGGLGNTIYF.

The rearrangement uses TRBV19 and TRBJ2-7; a weak D match, TRBD2 (6 bases). CDR3 length: 11 amino acids. CDR1 LNHDA and CDR2 SQIVND come from the germline V gene (reference sequence). V shed 9 bases and J shed 3 bases, with 9 bases lying between them. Here the CDR3 DNA reads TGTGCCAGCGGGCGGGGCTACGAGCAGTACTTC. Its protein product is CASGRGYEQYF.

CDR3 in amino acids: CASSLASGPYNEQFF. In nucleotides, the CDR3 is TGTGCCAGCAGCTTAGCTAGCGGCCCCTACAATGAGCAGTTCTTC. V is TRBV11-2 and J is TRBJ2-1, with 7 bases lining up with TRBD2. Germline V gene data show CDR1 as SGHAT and CDR2 as FQNNGV. J lost 2 bases, V lost 1 base, and 2 bases had no gene match. The CDR3 covers 15 residues.

The genes are TRBV19 and TRBJ2-5; D possibly corresponds to TRBD2 (6 bases). The length of the CDR3 is 16 residues. Germline V gives CDR1 LNHDA, CDR2 SQIVND (reference sequence). V dropped 3 bases and J dropped 4 bases, with 18 bases sitting between them. The CDR3 loop reads CASSMSSVTGGETQYF. For the CDR3, the DNA is TGTGCCAGTAGTATGTCTAGCGTCACCGGGGGAGAGACCCAGTACTTC.

This chain joins TRBV6-1 and TRBJ1-5, with D possibly being TRBD1 (6 bases). The CDR3 has 14 amino acids. CDR1 is MNHNS and CDR2 is SASEGT in the germline V gene. V lost 6 bases and J lost 7, with 16 bases in between. CDR3 DNA: TGTGCCAGCAGCGCCACCCCAGGGGAACAGCCCCAGCATTTT. Amino acids: CASSATPGEQPQHF.

The V and J genes are TRBV5-4 and TRBJ1-3; 8 nucleotides agree with TRBD1. Trimming took 0 bases from V and 3 from J; bases not matched to a gene: 8. Germline V gene sequence: CDR1 SGHNT, CDR2 YYREEE (reference sequence). The CDR3 length is 17 residues. The DNA of the CDR3 is TGTGCCAGCAGCTTGGGGCAGGGGGCGTTCTTTGGAAACACCATATATTTT. Residues: CASSLGQGAFFGNTIYF.

The rearrangement uses TRBV6-6 and TRBJ1-2; D is unresolved. CDR3 size: 13 residues. Germline-derived CDR1 and CDR2 are MNHNY and SVGAGI (reference sequence). V dropped 5 bases and J dropped 10 bases, with 17 bases sitting between them. Here the CDR3 reads CASSTAGSAHYTF. The CDR3 nucleotides read TGTGCCAGCAGTACGGCCGGGTCCGCCCACTACACCTTC.

The chain recombines TRBV5-4 with TRBJ2-3; TRBD2 matches 14 bases. The germline CDR1 and CDR2 sequences are SGHNT and YYREEE (reference sequence). There are 14 residues in the CDR3. J lost 10 bases, V lost 4 bases, and 5 bases had no gene match. Here the CDR3 DNA reads TGTGCCAGCAGCCCCGGACTAGCGGGAGGTCCGCAGTATTTT. Amino acid sequence: CASSPGLAGGPQYF.

The CDR3 region is CASSLGPGLPSQEQFF. DNA of the CDR3: TGTGCCAGCAGCCTAGGCCCGGGACTCCCATCGCAGGAGCAGTTCTTC. This sequence joins TRBV7-9 and TRBJ2-1, with a weak D call TRBD2 (6 bases). This CDR3 has 16 amino acids. V was trimmed by 5 bases and J by 10 bases, leaving 24 bases between them. Germline values: CDR1 SEHNR, CDR2 FQNEAQ (reference sequence).

The genes are TRBV2 and TRBJ2-1, with 9 bases aligning to TRBD2. V lost 6 bases and J lost 12; bases outside the gene matches: 9. The CDR3 runs to 13 residues. In germline, CDR1 is SNHLY, CDR2 FYNNEI. The DNA of the CDR3 is TGTGCCAGCAGCGGGAGCGGGAGGCCTGGGCAGTTCTTC. Translating it yields CASSGSGRPGQFF. The entire variable domain, with the rest obtained from reference TRBV2 and TRBJ2-1, is as follows: EPEVTQTPSHQVTQMGQEVILRCVPISNHLYFYWYRQILGQKVEFLVSFYNNEISEKSEIFDDQFSVERPDGSNFTLKIRSTKLEDSAMYFCASSGSGRPGQFFGPGTRLTVL.

In this sample, this clone turned up once. CDR3 sequence: CASSQTGTGTYNSPLHF. Here the CDR3 DNA reads TGTGCCAGCAGCCAGACGGGGACAGGGACCTATAATTCACCCCTCCACTTT. V is TRBV4-2 and J is TRBJ1-6, with 9 nucleotides matching TRBD1. CDR3 size: 17 residues. CDR1 and CDR2 from the germline V gene are LGHNA and YNFKEQ. Trimming removed 3 bases from V and 2 bases from J; junction bases left unmatched: 5.

V and J are TRBV5-1 and TRBJ2-1; 10 bases agree with TRBD2. CDR3 length: 15 residues. CDR1 SGHRS and CDR2 YFSETQ come from the germline V gene. The trim removed 0 bases at V and 4 bases at J, leaving 1 base unmatched. CDR3 sequence: CASSLELAGYNEQFF. CDR3 DNA: TGCGCCAGCAGCTTGGAACTAGCGGGATACAATGAGCAGTTCTTC.

A word on this clone: The identical CDR3 is also encoded by other nucleotide sequences in the sample. The chain carries TRBV2 and TRBJ1-2; possibly TRBD1 for D (5 bases). The CDR3 totals 13 residues. V lost 4 bases and J lost 8, with 14 bases in between. The V gene's germline CDR1 is SNHLY and CDR2 FYNNEI. The CDR3 DNA follows: TGTGCCAGCAGTGTGAGCGCAGGGACGGGCTACACCTTC. This sequence encodes CASSVSAGTGYTF.

The V call is TRBV9, the J call TRBJ2-7, with a weak D call TRBD1 (6 bases). V was shortened by 3 bases and J by 4 bases, with 17 bases between the two germline ends. Germline V gene data show CDR1 as SGDLS and CDR2 as YYNGEE. The CDR3 totals 15 residues. CDR3 loop: CASSEAGTNRYEQYF. CDR3 nucleotide sequence: TGTGCCAGCAGCGAGGCCGGGACAAACCGATACGAGCAGTACTTC.

V is TRBV7-2 and J is TRBJ1-4, with 8 bases aligning to TRBD1. The CDR3 covers 14 residues. J was trimmed by 7 bases and V by 5 bases; bases with no gene match: 6. The germline CDR1 and CDR2 sequences are SGHTA and FQGNSA. The CDR3 nucleotides are TGTGCCAGCAGCAGACAGGGGCTCGGTGAAAAACTGTTTTTT. This sequence encodes CASSRQGLGEKLFF.

This clone was seen a few times. This chain uses TRBV6-6 with TRBJ1-3, with D unclear. V gave up 5 bases and J gave up 8 bases, with 7 bases separating them. Germline lookup yields CDR1 MNHNY and CDR2 SVGAGI (reference sequence). CDR3 length equals 11 residues. The CDR3 coding sequence is TGTGCCAGCAGTGACCTTTACACCATATATTTT. Protein sequence: CASSDLYTIYF.